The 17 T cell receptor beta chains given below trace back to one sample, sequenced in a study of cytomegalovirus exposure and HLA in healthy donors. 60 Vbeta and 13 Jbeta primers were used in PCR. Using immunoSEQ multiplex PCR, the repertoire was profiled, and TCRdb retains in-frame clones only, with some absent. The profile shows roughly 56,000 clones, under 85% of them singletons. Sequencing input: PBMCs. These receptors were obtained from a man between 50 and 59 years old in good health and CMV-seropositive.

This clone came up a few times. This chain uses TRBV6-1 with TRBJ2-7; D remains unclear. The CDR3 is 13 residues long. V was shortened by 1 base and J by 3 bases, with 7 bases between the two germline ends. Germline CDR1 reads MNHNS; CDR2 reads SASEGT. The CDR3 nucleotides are TGTGCCAGCAGTGAAGTGGGCTACTACGAGCAGTACTTC. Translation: CASSEVGYYEQYF.

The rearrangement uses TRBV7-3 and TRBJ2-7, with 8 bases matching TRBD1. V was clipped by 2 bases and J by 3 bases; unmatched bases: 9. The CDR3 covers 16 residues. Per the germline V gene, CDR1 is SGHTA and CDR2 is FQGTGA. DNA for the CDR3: TGTGCCAGCAGCTTAGATTCTGCGACAGGGGTCTACGAGCAGTACTTC. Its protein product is CASSLDSATGVYEQYF.

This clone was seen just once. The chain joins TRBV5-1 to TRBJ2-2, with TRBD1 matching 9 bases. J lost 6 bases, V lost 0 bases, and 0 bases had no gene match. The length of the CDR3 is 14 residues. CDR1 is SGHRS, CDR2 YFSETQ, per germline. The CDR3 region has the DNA TGCGCCAGCAGCTTGGGACAGGGGGCCGGGGAGCTGTTTTTT. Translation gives CASSLGQGAGELFF.

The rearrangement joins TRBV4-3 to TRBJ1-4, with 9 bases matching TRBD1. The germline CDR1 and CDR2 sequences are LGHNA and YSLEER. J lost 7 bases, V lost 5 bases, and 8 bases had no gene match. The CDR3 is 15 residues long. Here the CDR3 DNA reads TGCGCCAGCAGCTATCGACAGGGGGAAAGTGAAAAACTGTTTTTT. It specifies CASSYRQGESEKLFF.

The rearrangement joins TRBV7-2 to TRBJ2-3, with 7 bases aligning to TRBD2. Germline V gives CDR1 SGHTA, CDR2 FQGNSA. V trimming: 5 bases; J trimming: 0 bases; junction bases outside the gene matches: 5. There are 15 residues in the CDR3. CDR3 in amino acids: CASSRSGTSTDTQYF. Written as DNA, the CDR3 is TGTGCCAGCAGCCGGAGCGGGACTAGCACAGATACGCAGTATTTT.

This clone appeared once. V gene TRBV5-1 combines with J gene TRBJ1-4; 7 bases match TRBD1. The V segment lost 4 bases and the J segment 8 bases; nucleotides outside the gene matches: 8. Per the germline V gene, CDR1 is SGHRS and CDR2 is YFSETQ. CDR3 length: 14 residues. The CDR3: CASSLDRVGEKLFF. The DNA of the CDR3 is TGCGCCAGCAGCCTAGACAGGGTCGGGGAAAAACTGTTTTTT.

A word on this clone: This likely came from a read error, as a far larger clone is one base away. The CDR3: CASSLWAGPTYNEQFF. CDR3 in DNA: TGTGCCAGCAGTTTATGGGCGGGGCCGACTTACAATGAGCAGTTCTTC. The gene calls are TRBV28 and TRBJ2-1, with a tentative D call TRBD2 (6 bases). The ends were cut back, 0 bases at V and 4 bases at J, with 13 bases in the middle. CDR3 length: 16 amino acids. CDR1 MDHEN and CDR2 SYDVKM come from the germline V gene.

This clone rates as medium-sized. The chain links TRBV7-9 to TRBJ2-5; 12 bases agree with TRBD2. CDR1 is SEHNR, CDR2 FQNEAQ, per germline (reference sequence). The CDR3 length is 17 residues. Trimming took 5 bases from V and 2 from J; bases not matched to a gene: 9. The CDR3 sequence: CASSPKRLAGGQETQYF. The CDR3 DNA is TGTGCCAGCAGCCCAAAGAGGCTAGCGGGGGGGCAAGAGACCCAGTACTTC.

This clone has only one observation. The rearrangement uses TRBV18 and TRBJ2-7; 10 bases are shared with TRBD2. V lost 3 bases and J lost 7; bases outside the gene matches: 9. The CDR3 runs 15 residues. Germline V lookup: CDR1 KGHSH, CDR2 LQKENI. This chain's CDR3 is CASSPASGGAQEQYF. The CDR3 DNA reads TGTGCCAGCTCACCCGCAAGCGGGGGGGCTCAAGAGCAGTACTTC.

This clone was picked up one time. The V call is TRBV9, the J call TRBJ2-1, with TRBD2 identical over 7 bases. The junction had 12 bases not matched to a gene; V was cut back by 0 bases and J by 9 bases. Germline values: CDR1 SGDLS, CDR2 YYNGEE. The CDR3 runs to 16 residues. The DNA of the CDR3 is TGTGCCAGCAGCGTAGGGGGCGGGGGTGTTGCGAGTGAGCAGTTCTTC. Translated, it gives CASSVGGGGVASEQFF.

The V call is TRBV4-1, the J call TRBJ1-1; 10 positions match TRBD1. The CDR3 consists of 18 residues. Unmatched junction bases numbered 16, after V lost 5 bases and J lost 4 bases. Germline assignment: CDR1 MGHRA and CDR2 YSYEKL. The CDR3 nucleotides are TGCGCCAGCAGCTTCGACAGGGGGCTACGTTTATCGGTCACTGAAGCTTTCTTT. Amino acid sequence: CASSFDRGLRLSVTEAFF.

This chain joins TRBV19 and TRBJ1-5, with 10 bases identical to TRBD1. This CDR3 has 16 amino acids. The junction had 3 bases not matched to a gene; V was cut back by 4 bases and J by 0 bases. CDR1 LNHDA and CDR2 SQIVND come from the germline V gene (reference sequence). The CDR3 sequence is CASSRTGGHSNQPQHF. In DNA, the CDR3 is TGTGCCAGTAGTAGGACAGGGGGACATAGCAATCAGCCCCAGCATTTT.

CDR3 amino acids: CASSLAGNSRYEQYF. DNA for the CDR3: TGTGCCAGCAGCTTAGCGGGCAATTCCCGGTACGAGCAGTACTTC. The rearrangement joins TRBV7-2 to TRBJ2-7; D unclear. The CDR3 contains 15 residues. V lost 0 bases, J lost 4 bases, and 13 bases lay in between. From germline, CDR1 is SGHTA and CDR2 FQGNSA.

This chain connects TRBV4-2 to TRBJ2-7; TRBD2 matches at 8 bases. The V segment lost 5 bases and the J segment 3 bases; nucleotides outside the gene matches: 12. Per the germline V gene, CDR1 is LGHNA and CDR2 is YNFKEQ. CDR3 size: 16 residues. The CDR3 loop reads CASSSGGAGAFYEQYF. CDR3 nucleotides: TGTGCCAGCAGCTCCGGGGGAGCGGGGGCTTTCTACGAGCAGTACTTC.

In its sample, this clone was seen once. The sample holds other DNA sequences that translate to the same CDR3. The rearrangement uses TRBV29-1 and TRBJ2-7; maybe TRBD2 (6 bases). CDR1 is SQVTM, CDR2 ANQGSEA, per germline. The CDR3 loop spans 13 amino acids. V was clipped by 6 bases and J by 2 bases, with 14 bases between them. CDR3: CSVRPGGTYEQYF. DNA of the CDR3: TGCAGCGTCCGGCCCGGAGGGACCTACGAGCAGTACTTC.

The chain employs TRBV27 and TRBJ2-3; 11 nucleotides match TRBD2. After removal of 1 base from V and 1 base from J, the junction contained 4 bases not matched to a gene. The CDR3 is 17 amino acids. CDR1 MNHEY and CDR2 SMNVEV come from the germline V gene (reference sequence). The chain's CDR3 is CASSLLTSGTGTDTQYF. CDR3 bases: TGTGCCAGCAGTTTATTGACTAGCGGGACGGGCACAGATACGCAGTATTTT.

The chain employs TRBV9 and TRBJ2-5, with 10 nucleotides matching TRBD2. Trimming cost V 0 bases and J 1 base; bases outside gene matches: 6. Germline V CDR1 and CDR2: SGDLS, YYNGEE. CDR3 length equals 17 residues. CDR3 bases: TGTGCCAGCAGCGTAGGTAATAGCGGGGGGCTCCAAGAGACCCAGTACTTC. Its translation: CASSVGNSGGLQETQYF. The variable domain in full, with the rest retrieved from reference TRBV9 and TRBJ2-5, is DSGVTQTPKHLITATGQRVTLRCSPRSGDLSVYWYQQSLDQGLQFLIQYYNGEERAKGNILERFSAQQFPDLHSELNLSSLELGDSALYFCASSVGNSGGLQETQYFGPGTRLLVL.